This entry concerns a single T cell receptor (beta chain). Antigen specificity is unknown. The CDR3 goes on 3 residues after the read ends, and that part is filled in from the germline J gene. Recipient PBMCs carried a CFSE label and met irradiated graft donor PBMCs for approximately six days before FACS sorting. Germline V gene data show CDR1 as GTSNPN and CDR2 as SVGIG (reference sequence). This CDR3 has 13 amino acids. Trimming cost V 5 bases and J 0 bases; bases outside gene matches: 2. This entry is derived from a study of Tregs in tolerant kidney transplant recipients. General study findings and limits: No direct test of biological reproducibility was done here. Expanding Tregs on activated donor B cells appeared to best identify donor-specific TCRbeta clones. In tolerant patients, donor-specific Tregs outgrew total Tregs, suggesting antigen-driven expansion. Some patients' samples used different primers over time, so nucleotide sequences weren't comparable.

Measured with immunoSEQ multiplex PCR; TCRdb has only the in-frame clones, and not every one. The sample has around 2,000 clones; the top ten hold 5% to 6%. This chain links TRBV30 with TRBJ2-7; 9 positions match TRBD2. The source of this sequence is a human patient who received a combined kidney and bone marrow transplant. This specimen was CD8+ T cells from blood cultured with allogeneic cells, taken before the transplant. CDR3 loop: CAWEREDSYEQYF. CDR3 bases read: TGTGCCTGGGAGCGGGAGGACTCCTACGAG.